Presented here are 31 T cell receptor beta chains from one specimen sequenced in a study of blood T cell repertoires in COVID-19. Here immunoSEQ multiplex PCR was the method, and the copy in TCRdb shows in-frame clones only, minus some. The sample holds 250,000 to 300,000 clones, about nine tenths seen once. Sequenced sample: peripheral blood. All receptors derive from a woman under 40 with COVID-19, enrolled during active disease.

The rearrangement links TRBV28 to TRBJ2-4; the D gene is possibly TRBD2 (5 bases). The CDR3 runs 14 residues. Trimming removed 1 base from V and 4 bases from J, with 8 bases in between. The germline V gene has CDR1 MDHEN and CDR2 SYDVKM. CDR3 nucleotide sequence: TGTGCCAGCAGTTTATTGGGCGGGAAAAACATTCAGTACTTC. Protein: CASSLLGGKNIQYF.

The V gene is TRBV7-4, the J gene TRBJ1-2; TRBD1 might be the D (6 bases). CDR1 and CDR2 (germline): SGHVT, SQSDAQ. Trimming took 3 bases from V and 8 from J, leaving 16 bases between them. CDR3 length: 14 residues. CDR3 sequence: CASSFTITGNGYTF. CDR3 in DNA: TGTGCCAGCAGCTTTACTATTACAGGGAACGGCTACACCTTC.

The V and J genes are TRBV24-1 and TRBJ2-5; D may be TRBD1 (6 bases). CDR1 and CDR2 from the germline V gene are KGHDR and SFDVKD. The CDR3 has 14 amino acids. Trimming took 4 bases from V and 3 from J, leaving 11 bases between them. The CDR3 DNA is TGTGCCACCAGTGACCTCCGGACAGAAGAGACCCAGTACTTC. It is translated as CATSDLRTEETQYF.

The chain combines TRBV6-6 with TRBJ2-7; 8 bases match TRBD2. Germline V lookup: CDR1 MNHNY, CDR2 SVGAGI (reference sequence). The CDR3 sequence is 15 residues long. V dropped 7 bases and J dropped 7; count of bases not matched to a gene: 15. The CDR3 DNA is TGTGCCAGCAACAGCCAGGGACTAGTTGCGTCAGAGCAGTACTTC. Residues: CASNSQGLVASEQYF.

This chain links TRBV3-1 (or the pseudogene TRBV3-2) with TRBJ2-7; D ambiguous. The CDR3 covers 13 residues. Deletions cut 0 bases from V and 2 bases from J, with 5 bases between. CDR1 and CDR2 (germline): LGHDT, YNNKEL (reference sequence). The CDR3 region has the DNA TGTGCCAGCAGCCAAGACAGTCCCTACGAGCAGTACTTC. It encodes CASSQDSPYEQYF.

The chain recombines TRBV28 with TRBJ1-6; D possibly corresponds to TRBD1 (5 bases). CDR1 MDHEN and CDR2 SYDVKM come from the germline V gene. The V end lost 7 bases, the J end lost 5 bases, and 12 bases lay between the germline ends. This CDR3 has 14 residues. CDR3 in amino acids: CASNGGSDNSPLHF. In DNA, the CDR3 is TGTGCCAGCAACGGGGGATCGGATAATTCACCCCTCCACTTT. The full variable domain, completed using reference TRBV28 and TRBJ1-6, is DVKVTQSSRYLVKRTGEKVFLECVQDMDHENMFWYRQDPGLGLRLIYFSYDVKMKEKGDIPEGYSVSREKKERFSLILESASTNQTSMYLCASNGGSDNSPLHFGNGTRLTVT.

The V call is TRBV5-1, the J call TRBJ2-2; no reliable D call. Looked up from germline, CDR1 is SGHRS and CDR2 is YFSETQ. Trimming stripped 0 bases from V and 6 bases from J, with 9 bases between. There are 14 residues in the CDR3. The CDR3 spells CASSLDTIPGELFF. In DNA, the CDR3 is TGCGCCAGCAGCTTGGACACGATCCCCGGGGAGCTGTTTTTT. Using reference TRBV5-1 and TRBJ2-2 for the parts outside the CDR3, the full variable domain is KAGVTQTPRYLIKTRGQQVTLSCSPISGHRSVSWYQQTPGQGLQFLFEYFSETQRNKGNFPGRFSGRQFSNSRSEMNVSTLELGDSALYLCASSLDTIPGELFFGEGSRLTVL.

This chain links TRBV5-5 with TRBJ1-4; no clear D. V lost 2 bases to trimming and J lost 8 bases, with 13 bases between them. CDR3 length: 14 residues. Germline CDR1 reads SGHKS; CDR2 reads YYEKEE (reference sequence). The CDR3 sequence is CASSFGQAYEKLFF. The DNA of the CDR3 is TGTGCCAGCAGCTTCGGTCAGGCATACGAAAAACTGTTTTTT.

The rearrangement uses TRBV4-2 and TRBJ2-2, with 8 bases that match TRBD1. The V gene's germline CDR1 is LGHNA and CDR2 YNFKEQ. V was clipped by 4 bases and J by 1 base; unmatched bases: 2. The CDR3 covers 15 residues. This CDR3 is CASSLGTGNTGELFF. CDR3 nucleotides: TGTGCCAGCAGCCTTGGGACAGGGAACACCGGGGAGCTGTTTTTT.

The V and J genes are TRBV24-1 and TRBJ2-2; 7 bases align to TRBD1. The germline V gene encodes CDR1 KGHDR and CDR2 SFDVKD. V lost 0 bases to trimming and J lost 1 base; unmatched junction nucleotides: 1. The CDR3 is 16 amino acids. The CDR3 sequence: CATSDLRTGNTGELFF. The CDR3 region has the DNA TGTGCCACCAGTGATTTGCGGACAGGGAACACCGGGGAGCTGTTTTTT.

V and J are TRBV4-1 and TRBJ1-1; TRBD1 matches 8 bases. This CDR3 is built from 16 residues. The junction had 11 bases not matched to a gene; V was cut back by 3 bases and J by 5 bases. Germline V gives CDR1 MGHRA, CDR2 YSYEKL. This CDR3 is CASSHAASRGRTEAFF. The CDR3 DNA sequence: TGCGCCAGCAGCCATGCAGCGAGCAGGGGGCGTACTGAAGCTTTCTTT.

The genes are TRBV7-8 and TRBJ1-1, with a possible D match to TRBD1 (5 bases). The CDR3 has 16 amino acids. CDR1 SGHVS and CDR2 FQNEAQ come from the germline V gene. V was cut by 5 bases and J by 5 bases, with 21 bases left in between. The CDR3, as DNA: TGTGCCAGCAGCCCTGGGGTGCGGGGGGAGGGAACTGAAGCTTTCTTT. Its protein product is CASSPGVRGEGTEAFF.

This chain joins TRBV29-1 and TRBJ2-2, with 10 bases aligning to TRBD2. With V trimmed by 7 bases and J by 1 base, 3 bases remained unmatched. Germline CDR1 and CDR2: SQVTM and ANQGSEA. This CDR3 is 14 amino acids long. The CDR3 loop reads CSALAGGNTGELFF. The DNA for the CDR3 is TGCAGCGCCTTAGCGGGAGGGAACACCGGGGAGCTGTTTTTT.

The chain uses TRBV2 and TRBJ2-5; a possible D gene is TRBD2 (6 bases). This CDR3 comprises 14 residues. V lost 6 bases and J lost 5, with 16 bases in between. Germline assignment: CDR1 SNHLY and CDR2 FYNNEI. CDR3 DNA sequence: TGTGCCAGCAGCCCGGCCGGGGGATGGGAGACCCAGTACTTC. Translated, it gives CASSPAGGWETQYF.

This clone was seen a single time. The V and J genes are TRBV6-5 and TRBJ1-5, with 7 bases that match TRBD1. V trimming: 6 bases; J trimming: 6 bases; junction bases outside the gene matches: 8. The CDR3 extends over 14 amino acids. Germline CDR1 MNHEY, CDR2 SVGAGI. CDR3 sequence: CASSRDSVFQPQHF. The CDR3 bases are TGTGCCAGCAGCCGGGACAGCGTTTTTCAGCCCCAGCATTTT.

The V and J genes are TRBV4-3 and TRBJ2-3, with D maybe TRBD2 (5 bases). Trimming took 0 bases from V and 5 from J, leaving 21 bases between them. The V gene's germline CDR1 is LGHNA and CDR2 YSLEER. The CDR3 has 18 amino acids. This CDR3 reads CASSQDHQRRISGDTQYF. Written as DNA, the CDR3 is TGCGCCAGCAGCCAAGATCACCAGCGGAGAATCTCCGGAGATACGCAGTATTTT.

The chain is built from TRBV30 and TRBJ1-4, with 7 bases fitting TRBD1. Looked up from germline, CDR1 is GTSNPN and CDR2 is SVGIG (reference sequence). V shed 1 base and J 0 bases; nucleotides not matched to a gene: 5. The CDR3 is 16 amino acids. The CDR3 region is CAWSDRGLTTNEKLFF. The CDR3 DNA follows: TGTGCCTGGAGTGACAGGGGCCTGACAACTAATGAAAAACTGTTTTTT.

V is TRBV5-4 and J is TRBJ2-2; 7 bases map to TRBD2. This CDR3 has 17 residues. Trimming at V came to 1 base and at J to 1 base, leaving 7 bases not matched to a gene. Germline V lookup: CDR1 SGHNT, CDR2 YYREEE (reference sequence). Written as DNA, the CDR3 is TGTGCCAGCAGCTTGAATTTGGAGCGGGAGAACACCGGGGAGCTGTTTTTT. Encoded protein: CASSLNLERENTGELFF. The full variable domain, rest sourced from reference TRBV5-4 and TRBJ2-2, is ETGVTQSPTHLIKTRGQQVTLRCSSQSGHNTVSWYQQALGQGPQFIFQYYREEENGRGNFPPRFSGLQFPNYSSELNVNALELDDSALYLCASSLNLERENTGELFFGEGSRLTVL.

This chain connects TRBV9 to TRBJ2-3; D is perhaps TRBD1 (6 bases). Germline CDR1 is SGDLS and CDR2 is YYNGEE. The CDR3 contains 16 residues. Trimming took 0 bases from V and 5 from J, leaving 16 bases between them. DNA for the CDR3: TGTGCCAGCAGCGTAGCCGCTGTTGGGGGCAGAGATACGCAGTATTTT. Its translation is CASSVAAVGGRDTQYF.

The rearrangement uses TRBV7-8 and TRBJ1-1; D unresolved. The CDR3 has 12 residues. The V end lost 5 bases, the J end lost 6 bases, and 10 bases lay between the germline ends. Germline loops: CDR1 SGHVS, CDR2 FQNEAQ. CDR3 protein: CASSPSFAEAFF. In DNA form, the CDR3 reads TGTGCCAGCAGCCCCAGTTTTGCTGAAGCTTTCTTT.

The chain has TRBV27 and TRBJ2-1; 11 bases fit TRBD2. V trimming: 3 bases; J trimming: 7 bases; junction bases outside the gene matches: 8. Germline assignment: CDR1 MNHEY and CDR2 SMNVEV (reference sequence). This CDR3 region has 16 residues. CDR3 DNA sequence: TGTGCCAGCAGTTTCGGACTAGCGGGCGGCTGGAATGAGCAGTTCTTC. As protein: CASSFGLAGGWNEQFF.

The rearrangement links TRBV6-2 or TRBV6-3 to TRBJ2-4, with D possibly being TRBD2 (7 bases). Germline assignment: CDR1 MNHEY and CDR2 SVGEGT. V dropped 5 bases and J dropped 0 bases, with 14 bases sitting between them. This CDR3 is built from 16 residues. This CDR3 is CASSPQGGIAKNIQYF. Here the CDR3 DNA reads TGTGCCAGCAGTCCACAGGGAGGGATAGCCAAAAACATTCAGTACTTC.

This clone was recorded only once. The chain couples TRBV28 to TRBJ2-1; tentative D call: TRBD2 (5 bases). There are 13 residues in the CDR3. The germline V gene encodes CDR1 MDHEN and CDR2 SYDVKM. Trimming took off 2 bases at V and 6 bases at J, with 8 bases between the two ends. The CDR3 sequence: CASSLAGRNEQFF. The CDR3 nucleotides read TGTGCCAGCAGTTTAGCGGGTCGCAATGAGCAGTTCTTC.

The V gene is TRBV28, the J gene TRBJ1-1; 7 nucleotides align to TRBD1. V lost 5 bases, J lost 8 bases, and 11 bases stayed unmatched. Germline CDR1 and CDR2: MDHEN and SYDVKM. The CDR3 length is 14 residues. The CDR3 protein is CASSNLRQGGEAFF. Written as DNA, the CDR3 is TGTGCCAGCAGTAACCTCCGACAGGGTGGGGAAGCTTTCTTT.

The chain uses TRBV19 and TRBJ2-2, with D perhaps TRBD1 (6 bases). The V and J ends lost 3 bases and 4 bases respectively, with 15 bases between them. Germline CDR1 is LNHDA and CDR2 is SQIVND (reference sequence). CDR3 length: 16 amino acids. CDR3 nucleotide sequence: TGTGCCAGTAGTATCGGGCCAGGGGTGGGCACCGGGGAGCTGTTTTTT. Encoded protein: CASSIGPGVGTGELFF. The whole variable domain, filled in from reference TRBV19 and TRBJ2-2, reads DGGITQSPKYLFRKEGQNVTLSCEQNLNHDAMYWYRQDPGQGLRLIYYSQIVNDFQKGDIAEGYSVSREKKESFPLTVTSAQKNPTAFYLCASSIGPGVGTGELFFGEGSRLTVL.

J is TRBJ1-1 and V is TRBV6-2 or TRBV6-3, with 7 bases aligning to TRBD1. J gave up 2 bases and V 2 bases, and 8 bases lay outside the gene matches. The germline gives CDR1 MNHEY, CDR2 SVGEGT. The CDR3 has 16 amino acids. CDR3 DNA: TGTGCCAGCAGTTACGAAAGGGGGCGATTAAACACTGAAGCTTTCTTT. This translates into CASSYERGRLNTEAFF.

The chain employs TRBV4-1 and TRBJ2-7, with 15 nucleotides matching TRBD2. CDR1 is MGHRA and CDR2 is YSYEKL in the germline V gene. The CDR3 is made up of 18 amino acids. The ends lost 3 bases at V and 3 bases at J; junction bases unmatched: 9. CDR3 nucleotides: TGCGCCAGCAGCCAGGGGGTTGGGACTAGCGGGAGGCTCTACGAGCAGTACTTC. It translates to CASSQGVGTSGRLYEQYF.

This chain uses TRBV27 with TRBJ1-1; 7 positions agree with TRBD1. CDR1 MNHEY and CDR2 SMNVEV come from the germline V gene (reference sequence). The CDR3 spans 14 residues. Trimming cost V 9 bases and J 0 bases; bases outside gene matches: 7. The CDR3, as DNA: TGTGCCAGTTTCCGACAGGGCATGAACACTGAAGCTTTCTTT. It yields the protein CASFRQGMNTEAFF.

This chain uses TRBV5-6 with TRBJ1-2, with 8 bases that match TRBD1. The CDR3 is 14 residues long. V gave up 2 bases and J gave up 7 bases; unmatched junction bases: 7. Germline V gene data show CDR1 as SGHDT and CDR2 as YYEEEE. The CDR3 loop is CASSLISGGSGYTF. DNA for the CDR3: TGTGCCAGCAGCTTAATATCAGGGGGCAGTGGCTACACCTTC.

This clone was detected only a few times. V is TRBV30 and J is TRBJ2-2; D may be TRBD2 (6 bases). This CDR3 spans 14 amino acids. Germline CDR1 is GTSNPN and CDR2 is SVGIG (reference sequence). Trimming pared 2 bases from V and 6 bases from J, leaving 13 bases between. The CDR3 nucleotides read TGTGCCTGGAGTATCGGGAGTGGCGCCGGGGAGCTGTTTTTT. Its translation is CAWSIGSGAGELFF.

The CDR3 sequence is CASTQGYEQYF. The CDR3 region has the DNA TGTGCCAGCACCCAGGGCTACGAGCAGTACTTC. The rearrangement uses TRBV7-2 and TRBJ2-7, with D maybe TRBD1 (5 bases). Per the germline V gene, CDR1 is SGHTA and CDR2 is FQGNSA. The CDR3 is made up of 11 amino acids. V gave up 7 bases and J gave up 3 bases, with 7 bases separating them. Full variable domain (rest looked up from reference TRBV7-2 and TRBJ2-7): GAGVSQSPSNKVTEKGKDVELRCDPISGHTALYWYRQSLGQGLEFLIYFQGNSAPDKSGLPSDRFSAERTGGSVSTLTIQRTQQEDSAVYLCASTQGYEQYFGPGTRLTVT.